A single sample is the source of the 10 T cell receptor beta chains below, sequenced in a study of shared clonotypes between healthy human individuals. Assay: immunoSEQ multiplex PCR; the TCRdb copy retains only in-frame clones and omits some. The repertoire holds approximately 940,000 clones, with 76% as singletons. Sequencing was done on a sample of memory CD4+ T cells sorted from blood. The sample's subset: CD45RA-negative fraction. These receptors were obtained from a man aged 18-30 years in good health.

The CDR3 region is CASSLSGRSSYEQYF. CDR3 coding DNA: TGTGCCAGCAGCCTTAGCGGGAGGAGCTCCTACGAGCAGTACTTC. The chain couples TRBV6-5 to TRBJ2-7; 10 nucleotides match TRBD2. This CDR3 spans 15 amino acids. CDR1 is MNHEY, CDR2 SVGAGI, per germline. Germline trimming cut 6 bases from V and 0 bases from J; bases unmatched to any gene: 5.

Note on this clone: The same CDR3 arises from other DNA sequences in this sample as well. The rearrangement uses TRBV7-6 and TRBJ2-1; D may be TRBD1 or TRBD2 (6 bases each). Germline loops: CDR1 SGHVS, CDR2 FNYEAQ. The ends were cut back, 4 bases at V and 10 bases at J, with 11 bases in the middle. This CDR3 spans 12 amino acids. As DNA, the CDR3 is TGTGCCAGCAGCTCCGGGGGCAACGAGCAGTTCTTC. It specifies CASSSGGNEQFF.

The J gene is TRBJ1-4, the V gene TRBV7-6, with TRBD1 matching 7 bases. The CDR3 runs 15 residues. Germline V gene data show CDR1 as SGHVS and CDR2 as FNYEAQ. Trimming at V came to 3 bases and at J to 0 bases, leaving 1 base not matched to a gene. CDR3 sequence (DNA): TGTGCCAGCAGCTTGCAGGGGGCAACTAATGAAAAACTGTTTTTT. It specifies CASSLQGATNEKLFF.

The chain joins TRBV19 to TRBJ2-7; possibly TRBD1 for D (5 bases). Germline V gives CDR1 LNHDA, CDR2 SQIVND (reference sequence). The CDR3 is made up of 16 amino acids. With 4 bases removed from V and 3 bases from J, the gap between germline ends came to 19 bases. This CDR3 reads CASSSRSTANSYEQYF. CDR3 nucleotides: TGTGCCAGTAGTAGCCGATCGACAGCAAACAGCTACGAGCAGTACTTC.

This clone was counted a few times. The chain links TRBV10-3 to TRBJ2-7; the D gene is possibly TRBD1 (6 bases). V shed 6 bases and J shed 2 bases, with 14 bases lying between them. The CDR3 extends over 14 amino acids. Germline V gene data show CDR1 as ENHRY and CDR2 as SYGVKD. CDR3 amino acids: CAIRTTGLPYEQYF. CDR3 nucleotides: TGTGCCATCAGAACCACAGGGCTCCCCTACGAGCAGTACTTC.

For this clone: A much larger clone lies one base from this, so it may be a read error. The chain combines TRBV9 with TRBJ2-3; D assignment may be TRBD1 or TRBD2 (6 bases each). Germline CDR1 is SGDLS and CDR2 is YYNGEE. Trimming left V 0 bases short and J 0 bases short, with 8 bases between. The CDR3 loop spans 15 amino acids. In DNA, the CDR3 is TGTGCCAGCAGCGTAGCGGGGGCTAGCACAGATACGCAGTATTTT. It yields the protein CASSVAGASTDTQYF.

The J gene is TRBJ1-3, the V gene TRBV11-2, with a possible D match to TRBD1 (5 bases). CDR1 is SGHAT and CDR2 is FQNNGV in the germline V gene. The CDR3 totals 14 residues. V lost 10 bases, J lost 2 bases, and 15 bases lay in between. The CDR3 bases are TGTGCCACTACTACTGGGGGGGCTGGAAACACCATATATTTT. This sequence encodes CATTTGGAGNTIYF.

This clone has only one observation. This chain uses TRBV4-3 with TRBJ2-5; no clear D. The CDR3 sequence is 15 residues long. V was clipped by 1 base and J by 5 bases, with 14 bases between them. CDR1 is LGHNA, CDR2 YSLEER, per germline. The CDR3 nucleotides read TGCGCCAGCAGCCAAGCCGCGGAAGGACGGGAGACCCAGTACTTC. It codes for CASSQAAEGRETQYF.

This sequence joins TRBV7-2 and TRBJ2-7, with TRBD2 matching 8 bases. With V trimmed by 7 bases and J by 6 bases, 20 bases remained unmatched. The CDR3 length is 17 residues. Per germline, CDR1 SGHTA and CDR2 FQGNSA. The CDR3 loop is CASTLFSGGAGAAEQYF. The DNA of the CDR3 is TGTGCCAGCACACTTTTCTCGGGTGGAGCGGGAGCTGCCGAGCAGTACTTC.

This clone was picked up one time. The chain is built from TRBV28 and TRBJ1-5, with D perhaps matching TRBD1 (6 bases). This CDR3 spans 15 amino acids. From germline, CDR1 is MDHEN and CDR2 SYDVKM. The V and J ends lost 6 bases and 3 bases respectively, with 15 bases between them. The CDR3 loop is CASSPLGGTNQPQHF. As DNA, the CDR3 is TGTGCCAGCAGCCCCTTAGGGGGAACCAATCAGCCCCAGCATTTT. The variable domain in full, completed from reference TRBV28 and TRBJ1-5, reads DVKVTQSSRYLVKRTGEKVFLECVQDMDHENMFWYRQDPGLGLRLIYFSYDVKMKEKGDIPEGYSVSREKKERFSLILESASTNQTSMYLCASSPLGGTNQPQHFGDGTRLSIL.